What follows describes a single TCR beta chain. The data originate from a study of blood T cell repertoires in COVID-19. Whole-study context: PBMCs, B-cell-depleted T cells, or T cells provided the cDNA or gDNA that made up the material.

This CDR3 has 14 amino acids. With 2 bases clipped from V and 7 bases from J, the junction kept 4 bases outside the gene matches. CDR1 and CDR2 from the germline V gene are LGHDT and YNNKEL (reference sequence). TCRdb keeps only in-frame clones here, not all; method: immunoSEQ multiplex PCR. The repertoire consists of about 330,000 clones, with 92% occurring once and the leading ten covering about a fifth. The study assigned cohorts using participant-reported clinical history. The source of this sequence is a woman aged 25 to 39 who had recovered from COVID-19. The sequencing input was PBMCs or T cells enriched from blood (not recorded which). V and J are TRBV3-1 (or the pseudogene TRBV3-2) and TRBJ1-5; 8 positions match TRBD1. This chain's CDR3 is CASSQTGGGQPQHF. DNA for the CDR3: TGTGCCAGCAGCCAAACAGGGGGAGGACAGCCCCAGCATTTT.